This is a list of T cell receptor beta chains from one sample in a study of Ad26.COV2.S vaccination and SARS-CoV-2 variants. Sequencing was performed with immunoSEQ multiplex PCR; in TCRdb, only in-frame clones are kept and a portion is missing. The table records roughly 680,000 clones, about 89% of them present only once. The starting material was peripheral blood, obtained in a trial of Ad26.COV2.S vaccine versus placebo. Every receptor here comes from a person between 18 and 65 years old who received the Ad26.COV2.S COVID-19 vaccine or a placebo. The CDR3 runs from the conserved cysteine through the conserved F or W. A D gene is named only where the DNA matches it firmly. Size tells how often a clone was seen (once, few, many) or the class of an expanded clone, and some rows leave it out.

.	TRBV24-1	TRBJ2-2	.	CATRIKAGGTGELFF	TGTGCCACCAGGATTAAGGCAGGTGGCACCGGGGAGCTGTTTTTT
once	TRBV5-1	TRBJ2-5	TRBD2	CASSLTGGKETQYF	TGCGCCAGCAGCTTGACGGGAGGGAAGGAGACCCAGTACTTC
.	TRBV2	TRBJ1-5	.	CASSEGPSNQPQHF	TGTGCCAGCAGTGAGGGGCCTAGCAATCAGCCCCAGCATTTT
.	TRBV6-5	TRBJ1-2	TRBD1	CASGTVKGYTF	TGTGCCAGCGGGACAGTCAAAGGCTACACCTTC
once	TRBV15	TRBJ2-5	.	CATSIKETQYF	TGTGCCACCAGTATCAAAGAGACCCAGTACTTC
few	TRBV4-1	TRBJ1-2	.	CASSLRSDYGYTF	TGCGCCAGCAGCCTACGGTCGGACTATGGCTACACCTTC
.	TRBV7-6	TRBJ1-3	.	CASSTAAFSGNTIYF	TGTGCCAGCAGTACAGCCGCGTTTTCTGGAAACACCATATATTTT
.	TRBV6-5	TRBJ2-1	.	CASSYAYSPYNEQFF	TGTGCCAGCAGTTACGCGTACAGCCCTTACAATGAGCAGTTCTTC
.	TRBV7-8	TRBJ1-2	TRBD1	CASSLRQGNGYTF	TGTGCCAGCAGCTTACGACAGGGGAATGGCTACACCTTC
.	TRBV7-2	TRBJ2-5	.	CASSPEGTQYF	TGTGCCAGCAGCCCCGAGGGGACCCAGTACTTC
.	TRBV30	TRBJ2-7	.	CAWRGGRVHEQYF	TGTGCCTGGAGGGGGGGACGGGTCCACGAGCAGTACTTC
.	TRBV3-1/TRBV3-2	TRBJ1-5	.	CASSQDVGEGQPQHF	TGTGCCAGCAGCCAAGATGTAGGGGAGGGACAGCCCCAGCATTTT
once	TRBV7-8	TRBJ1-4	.	CASSFDGEKLFF	TGTGCCAGCAGCTTCGACGGTGAAAAACTGTTTTTT
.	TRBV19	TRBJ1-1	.	CASRGQMNTEAFF	TGTGCCAGTCGGGGACAAATGAACACTGAAGCTTTCTTT
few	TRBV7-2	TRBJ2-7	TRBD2	CASSLGHGGAYEQYF	TGTGCCAGCAGCTTAGGCCACGGGGGGGCCTACGAGCAGTACTTC
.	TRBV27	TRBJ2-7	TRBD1	CASRGGQELYEQYF	TGTGCCAGCAGGGGCGGACAGGAGCTCTACGAGCAGTACTTC
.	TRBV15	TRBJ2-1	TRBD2	CATSRDLAGYNEQFF	TGTGCCACCAGCAGAGATCTAGCGGGGTACAATGAGCAGTTCTTC
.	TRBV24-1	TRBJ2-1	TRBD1	CATSDLDRDEQFF	TGTGCCACCAGTGACCTGGACAGGGATGAGCAGTTCTTC
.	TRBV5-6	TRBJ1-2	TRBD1	CASTRTGTSYTF	TGTGCCAGCACCCGGACAGGGACGAGCTACACCTTC
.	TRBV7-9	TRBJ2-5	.	CASSLTGLQETQYF	TGTGCCAGCAGCTTAACAGGGTTACAAGAGACCCAGTACTTC
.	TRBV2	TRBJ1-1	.	CASSEDRVNTEAFF	TGTGCCAGCAGTGAAGACAGGGTTAACACTGAAGCTTTCTTT
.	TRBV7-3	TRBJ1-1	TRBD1	CASSLTGGTEAFF	TGTGCCAGCAGCCTGACAGGGGGGACTGAAGCTTTCTTT
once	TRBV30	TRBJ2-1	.	CAWAATSGTQFF	TGTGCCTGGGCTGCAACGTCCGGGACCCAGTTCTTC
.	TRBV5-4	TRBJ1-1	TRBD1	CASQDRASTEAFF	TGTGCCAGCCAGGACAGGGCGAGCACTGAAGCTTTCTTT
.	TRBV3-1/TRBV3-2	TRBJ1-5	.	CASSQDAAANQPQHF	TGTGCCAGCAGCCAAGATGCAGCCGCTAATCAGCCCCAGCATTTT
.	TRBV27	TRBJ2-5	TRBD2	CASSIVGAGVGAQYF	TGTGCCAGCAGTATCGTAGGAGCGGGGGTTGGGGCCCAGTACTTC
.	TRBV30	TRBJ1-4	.	CAWSVAPQGGEKLFF	TGTGCCTGGAGTGTAGCCCCACAGGGTGGCGAAAAACTGTTTTTT
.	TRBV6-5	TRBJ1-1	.	CASSSDRYTEAFF	TGTGCCAGCAGCTCTGACAGATACACTGAAGCTTTCTTT
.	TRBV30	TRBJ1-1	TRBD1	CAWTPLRTGRMNTEAFF	TGTGCCTGGACCCCACTTAGGACAGGAAGGATGAACACTGAAGCTTTCTTT
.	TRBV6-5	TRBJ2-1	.	CASPNRPLSWNEQFF	TGTGCCAGCCCTAACCGGCCACTATCGTGGAATGAGCAGTTCTTC
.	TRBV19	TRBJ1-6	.	CASSIAPATFGVSPLHF	TGTGCCAGTAGTATAGCGCCAGCGACCTTCGGAGTATCACCCCTCCACTTT
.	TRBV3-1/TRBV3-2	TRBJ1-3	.	CASSQEGSRNTIYF	TGTGCCAGCAGCCAAGAAGGGTCGAGAAACACCATATATTTT
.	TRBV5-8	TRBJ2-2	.	CASSPDTGELFF	TGTGCCAGCAGCCCGGACACCGGGGAGCTGTTTTTT
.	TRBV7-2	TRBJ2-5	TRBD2	CASSLGLAGIETQYF	TGTGCCAGCAGCTTAGGACTAGCGGGGATTGAGACCCAGTACTTC
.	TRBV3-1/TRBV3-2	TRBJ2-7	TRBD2	CASTASGSHEQYF	TGTGCCAGCACCGCTAGCGGGAGCCACGAGCAGTACTTC
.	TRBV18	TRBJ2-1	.	CASSPLRGSSYNEQFF	TGTGCCAGCTCACCATTACGGGGGAGCTCCTACAATGAGCAGTTCTTC
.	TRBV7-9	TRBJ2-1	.	CASSLAGGRAYNEQFF	TGTGCCAGCAGCTTAGCGGGGGGCAGAGCCTACAATGAGCAGTTCTTC
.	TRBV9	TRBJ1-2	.	CASSPQVGGSGYTF	TGTGCCAGCAGCCCTCAAGTCGGGGGCAGTGGCTACACCTTC
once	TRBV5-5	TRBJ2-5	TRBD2	CASSLEGGRPSSQETQYF	TGTGCCAGCAGCTTGGAGGGAGGGAGACCCTCGTCCCAAGAGACCCAGTACTTC
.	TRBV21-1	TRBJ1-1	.	CASSKNRGGNTEAFF	TGTGCCAGCAGCAAAAACAGGGGGGGGAACACTGAAGCTTTCTTT